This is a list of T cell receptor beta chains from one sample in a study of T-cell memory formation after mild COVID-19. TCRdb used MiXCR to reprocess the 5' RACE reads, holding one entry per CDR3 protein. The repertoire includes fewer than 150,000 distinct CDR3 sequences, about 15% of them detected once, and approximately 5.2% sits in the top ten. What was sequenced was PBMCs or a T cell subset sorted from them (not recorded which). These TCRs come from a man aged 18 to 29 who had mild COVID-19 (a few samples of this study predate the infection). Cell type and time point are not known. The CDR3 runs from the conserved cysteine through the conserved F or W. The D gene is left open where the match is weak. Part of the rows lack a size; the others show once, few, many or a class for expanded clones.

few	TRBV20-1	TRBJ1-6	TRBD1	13	TGCAGTGCCTGGACAGGGATTAATTCACCCCTCCACTTT	CSAWTGINSPLHF
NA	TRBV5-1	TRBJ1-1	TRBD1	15	TGCGCCAGCAGCTCGTACAGGGGGCCCAACACTGAAGCTTTCTTT	CASSSYRGPNTEAFF
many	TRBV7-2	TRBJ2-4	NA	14	TGTGCCAGCAGACCTCAGGGCGCCAAAAACATTCAGTACTTC	CASRPQGAKNIQYF
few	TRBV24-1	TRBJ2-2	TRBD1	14	TGTGCCACCAGTGATCCGAGGGGGCCCGGGGAGCTGTTTTTT	CATSDPRGPGELFF
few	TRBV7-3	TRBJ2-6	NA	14	TGTGCCAGCAGCCCCGTGAACGGGGCCAACGTCCTGACTTTC	CASSPVNGANVLTF
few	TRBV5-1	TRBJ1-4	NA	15	TGCGCCAGCAGCTTGGCCATCGGGGGCCGGGAAAAACTGTTTTTT	CASSLAIGGREKLFF
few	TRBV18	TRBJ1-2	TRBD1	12	TGTGCCAGCTCAGGACAGGGCTATGGCTACACCTTC	CASSGQGYGYTF
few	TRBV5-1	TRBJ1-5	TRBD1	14	TGCGCCAGCAGCCCGGACAGGGGTGATCAGCCCCAGCATTTT	CASSPDRGDQPQHF
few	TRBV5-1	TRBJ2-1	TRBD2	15	TGCGCCAGCAGCTCCGGGACTAGCGGGGTCAATGAGCAGTTCTTC	CASSSGTSGVNEQFF
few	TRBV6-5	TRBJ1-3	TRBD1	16	TGTGCCAGCAGTGGGGACAGGGAGGTCGGTGGAAACACCATATATTTT	CASSGDREVGGNTIYF
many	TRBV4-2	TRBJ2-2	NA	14	TGTGCCAGCAGAGTCCCCGGCGGGACCGGGGAGCTGTTTTTT	CASRVPGGTGELFF
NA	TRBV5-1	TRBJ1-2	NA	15	TGCGCCAGCAGCTTGTCGGAGGGCACGGCCTATGGCTACACCTTC	CASSLSEGTAYGYTF
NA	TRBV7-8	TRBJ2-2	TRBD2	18	TGTGCCAGCAGCCCACTGCGACAGACCCCGCGGGGGTCCGGGGAGCTGTTTTTT	CASSPLRQTPRGSGELFF
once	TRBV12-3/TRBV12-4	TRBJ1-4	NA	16	TGTGCCAGCAGTTTAAATTTAGGGCAGAGTAATGAAAAACTGTTTTTT	CASSLNLGQSNEKLFF
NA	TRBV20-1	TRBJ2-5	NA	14	TGCAGTGCTGCTTTTGAGGGCCTCCAAGAGACCCAGTACTTC	CSAAFEGLQETQYF
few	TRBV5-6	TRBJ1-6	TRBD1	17	TGTGCCAGCAGCTTGAGATTGGCAGGGGGGTATAATTCACCCCTCCACTTT	CASSLRLAGGYNSPLHF
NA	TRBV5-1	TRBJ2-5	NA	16	TGCGCCAGCAGCTCAGGGGAGGGAAGCGGGGCAGAGACCCAGTACTTC	CASSSGEGSGAETQYF
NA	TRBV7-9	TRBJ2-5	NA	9	TGTGCAACCGCTGAGACCCAGTACTTC	CATAETQYF